Given below is one T cell receptor (beta chain) in context. Its antigen remains unknown. TCRdb's table, derived via immunoSEQ multiplex PCR, lists solely in-frame clones and lacks some. The sample has tens of thousands of clones; over 70% are singletons. These data originate in a study of OX40 agonist ivuxolimab in advanced cancers. Study-level points and caveats: Averaged across samples, CD8+ T cells carried more expanded clones than CD4+ did.

From germline, CDR1 is SEHNR and CDR2 FQNEAQ (reference sequence). The CDR3 runs 16 residues. The V end was cut by 3 bases, the J end by 4 bases, with 16 bases between. The sample was CD4+ or CD8+ T cells sorted from blood, taken in a trial of the OX40 agonist ivuxolimab. This chain uses TRBV7-9 with TRBJ1-3; D is possibly TRBD1 (5 bases). This sequence was found in an adult with an advanced solid tumor such as melanoma, head and neck, liver or kidney cancer. Written as DNA, the CDR3 is TGTGCCAGCAGCTTTACAGCTATTCAGGGAGGAAACACCATATATTTT. Encoded protein: CASSFTAIQGGNTIYF. Using reference TRBV7-9 and TRBJ1-3 for the parts outside the CDR3, the full variable domain is DTGVSQNPRHKITKRGQNVTFRCDPISEHNRLYWYRQTLGQGPEFLTYFQNEAQLEKSRLLSDRFSAERPKGSFSTLEIQRTEQGDSAMYLCASSFTAIQGGNTIYFGEGSWLTVV.